The clone carrying this T cell receptor beta chain was picked up one time. The PCR was carried out with 60 Vbeta primers and 13 Jbeta primers. Only in-frame clones appear in the TCRdb table, and some are missing; sequencing was by immunoSEQ multiplex PCR. The data contain about 160,000 clones, about 75% of them seen just once; the ten biggest clones take up approximately 2.4%. The data are from a study of cytomegalovirus exposure and HLA in healthy donors. CDR3 length equals 15 residues. With 5 bases clipped from V and 7 bases from J, the junction kept 8 bases outside the gene matches. Germline lookup yields CDR1 SGHTA and CDR2 FQGNSA.

This TCR came from a female donor in good health and CMV-seronegative. The sequenced sample consisted of PBMCs. This chain uses TRBV7-2 with TRBJ1-6; the match to TRBD1 covers 7 bases. The CDR3 DNA sequence: TGTGCCAGCAGCCGCTCCGGGACAGCCAATTCACCCCTCCACTTT. It encodes CASSRSGTANSPLHF.